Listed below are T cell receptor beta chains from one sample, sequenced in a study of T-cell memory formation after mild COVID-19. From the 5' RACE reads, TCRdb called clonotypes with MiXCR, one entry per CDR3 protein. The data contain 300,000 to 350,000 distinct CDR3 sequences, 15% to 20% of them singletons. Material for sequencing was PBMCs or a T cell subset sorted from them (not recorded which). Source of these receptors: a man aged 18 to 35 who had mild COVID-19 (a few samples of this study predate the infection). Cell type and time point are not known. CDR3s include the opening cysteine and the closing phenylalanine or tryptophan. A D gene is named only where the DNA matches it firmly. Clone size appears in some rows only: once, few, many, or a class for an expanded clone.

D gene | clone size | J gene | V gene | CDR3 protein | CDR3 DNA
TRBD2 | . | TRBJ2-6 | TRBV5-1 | CASSPGGDGANVLTF | TGCGCCAGCAGCCCTGGGGGGGATGGGGCCAACGTCCTGACTTTC
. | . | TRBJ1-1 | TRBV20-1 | CSLLTRQMNTEAFF | TGCAGTCTCCTGACCCGGCAGATGAACACTGAAGCTTTCTTT
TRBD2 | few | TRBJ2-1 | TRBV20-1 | CSARRPSGGSYNEQFF | TGCAGTGCCCGGCGGCCTAGCGGGGGTAGCTACAATGAGCAGTTCTTC
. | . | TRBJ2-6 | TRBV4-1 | CASSQVWGEINVLTF | TGCGCCAGCAGCCAAGTATGGGGGGAAATCAACGTCCTGACTTTC
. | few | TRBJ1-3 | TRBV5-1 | CASSLGSGAGNTIYF | TGCGCCAGCAGCTTGGGATCCGGGGCTGGAAACACCATATATTTT
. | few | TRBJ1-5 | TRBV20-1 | CSARDQGEHQPQHF | TGCAGTGCTAGGGACCAGGGCGAGCATCAGCCCCAGCATTTT
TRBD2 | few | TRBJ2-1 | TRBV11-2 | CASSKTSGGNNEQFF | TGTGCCAGCAGCAAGACTAGCGGGGGGAACAATGAGCAGTTCTTC
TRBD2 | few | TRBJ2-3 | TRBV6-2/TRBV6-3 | CASSRRDYGADTQYF | TGTGCCAGCAGTCGCCGGGACTATGGGGCAGATACGCAGTATTTT
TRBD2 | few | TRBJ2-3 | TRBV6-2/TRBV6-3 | CASSYSDLAGARDTQYF | TGTGCCAGCAGTTACTCGGATCTAGCGGGGGCGCGCGATACGCAGTATTTT
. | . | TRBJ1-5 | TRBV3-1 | CASSQGRQPQHF | TGTGCCAGCAGCCAAGGTCGGCAGCCCCAGCATTTT
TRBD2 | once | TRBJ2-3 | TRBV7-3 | CASSTSGGPTDTQYF | TGTGCCAGCAGCACTAGCGGGGGGCCCACAGATACGCAGTATTTT
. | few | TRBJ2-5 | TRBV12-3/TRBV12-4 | CATGRGIGETQYF | TGTGCCACTGGGAGGGGGATTGGGGAGACCCAGTACTTC
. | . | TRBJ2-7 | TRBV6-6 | CASLQTESYEQYF | TGTGCCAGCCTCCAGACAGAGAGCTACGAGCAGTACTTC
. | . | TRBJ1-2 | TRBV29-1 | CSVAGTGDLYGYTF | TGCAGCGTTGCAGGGACCGGAGATCTCTATGGCTACACCTTC
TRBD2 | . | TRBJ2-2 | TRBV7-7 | CASSLNPSGPSANTGELFF | TGTGCTAGCAGCTTAAACCCTAGCGGCCCCTCCGCGAACACCGGGGAGCTGTTTTTT
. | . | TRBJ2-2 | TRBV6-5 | CATAKGGASTGELFF | TGTGCCACCGCTAAAGGAGGGGCGAGCACCGGGGAGCTGTTTTTT
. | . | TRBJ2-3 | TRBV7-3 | CASSPITSLTDTQYF | TGTGCCAGCAGCCCTATAACTAGCTTGACAGATACGCAGTATTTT
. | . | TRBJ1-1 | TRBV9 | CASSVSPGNTEAFF | TGTGCCAGCAGCGTGTCGCCGGGAAACACTGAAGCTTTCTTT
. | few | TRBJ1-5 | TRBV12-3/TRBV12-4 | CASSFSGVQPQHF | TGTGCCAGCAGTTTTTCCGGGGTTCAGCCCCAGCATTTT
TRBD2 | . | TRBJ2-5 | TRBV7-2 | CASSSLVGGGETQYF | TGTGCCAGCAGCTCCCTCGTGGGGGGGGGAGAGACCCAGTACTTC
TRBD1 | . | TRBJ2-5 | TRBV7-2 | CASSLSRRQGQETQYF | TGTGCCAGCAGCTTAAGTCGTAGACAGGGACAGGAGACCCAGTACTTC
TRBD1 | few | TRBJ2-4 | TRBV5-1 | CASSLEGQAKNIQYF | TGCGCCAGCAGCTTGGAGGGACAGGCCAAAAACATTCAGTACTTC
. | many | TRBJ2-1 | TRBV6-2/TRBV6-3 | CASSSSSYNEQFF | TGTGCCAGCAGTTCTAGCTCCTACAATGAGCAGTTCTTC
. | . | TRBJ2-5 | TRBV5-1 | CASSLSLRGVAETQYF | TGCGCCAGCAGCTTGAGTTTACGCGGGGTCGCAGAGACCCAGTACTTC
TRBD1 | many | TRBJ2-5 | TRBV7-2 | CASSFDRGRVETQYF | TGTGCCAGCAGCTTCGACAGGGGGAGGGTAGAGACCCAGTACTTC
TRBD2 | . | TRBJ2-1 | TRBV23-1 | CASTLCRGVETEQFF | TGCGCCAGCACCCTTTGCCGGGGGGTAGAAACGGAGCAGTTCTTC
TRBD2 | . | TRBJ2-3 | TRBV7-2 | CASSLWRGGGADTQYF | TGTGCCAGCAGCTTATGGCGGGGGGGCGGCGCAGATACGCAGTATTTT
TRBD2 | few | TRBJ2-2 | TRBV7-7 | CASSLSTSGEPFF | TGTGCTAGCAGCTTAAGTACTAGCGGGGAGCCGTTTTTT
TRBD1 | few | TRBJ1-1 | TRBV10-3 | CAISGTGTEAFF | TGTGCCATCAGTGGGACAGGGACTGAAGCTTTCTTT
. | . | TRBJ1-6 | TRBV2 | CASKGDTRNSPLHF | TGTGCCAGCAAAGGAGACACTCGGAATTCACCCCTCCACTTT
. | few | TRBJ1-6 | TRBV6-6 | CASSYSTGRNSPLHF | TGTGCCAGCAGTTACTCAACAGGGCGTAATTCACCCCTCCACTTT
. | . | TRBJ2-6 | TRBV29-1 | CSVSRAGANVLTF | TGCAGCGTTTCTAGGGCTGGGGCCAACGTCCTGACTTTC
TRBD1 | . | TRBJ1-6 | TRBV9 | CASSGGQGSPLHF | TGTGCCAGCAGCGGAGGACAGGGATCACCCCTCCACTTT
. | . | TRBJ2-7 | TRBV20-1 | CSAVPAGLLGYEQYF | TGCAGTGCTGTACCCGCGGGACTCCTTGGGTACGAGCAGTACTTC
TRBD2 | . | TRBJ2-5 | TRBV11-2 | CASSDGTSGARAQYF | TGTGCCAGCAGCGACGGGACTAGCGGGGCCCGGGCCCAGTACTTC
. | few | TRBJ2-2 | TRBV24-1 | CATGGTVNTGELFF | TGTGCCACCGGAGGGACAGTGAACACCGGGGAGCTGTTTTTT
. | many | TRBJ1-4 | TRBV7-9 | CASSSTRGVRNEKLFF | TGTGCCAGCAGCTCTACCCGGGGAGTACGAAATGAAAAACTGTTTTTT
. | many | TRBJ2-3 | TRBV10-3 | CAISEDSTDTQYF | TGTGCCATCAGTGAGGACTCCACAGATACGCAGTATTTT
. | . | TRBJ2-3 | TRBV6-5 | CASRLGSTDTQYF | TGTGCCAGCAGGCTTGGTAGCACAGATACGCAGTATTTT
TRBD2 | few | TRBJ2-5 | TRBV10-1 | CASSRTRQETQYF | TGCGCCAGCAGTCGGACTAGACAAGAGACCCAGTACTTC
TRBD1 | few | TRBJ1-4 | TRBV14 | CASSLLQGAWEKLFF | TGTGCCAGCAGCCTACTCCAGGGGGCATGGGAAAAACTGTTTTTT
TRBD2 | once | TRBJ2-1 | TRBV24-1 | CATSDGRAGGPYEQFF | TGTGCCACCAGTGATGGTCGTGCGGGAGGGCCCTATGAGCAGTTCTTC
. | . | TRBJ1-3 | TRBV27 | CASSSKASGNTIYF | TGTGCCAGCAGTTCCAAGGCCTCTGGAAACACCATATATTTT
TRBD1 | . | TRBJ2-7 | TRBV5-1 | CASSFTGTGYYEQYF | TGCGCCAGCAGCTTCACCGGGACAGGGTACTACGAGCAGTACTTC
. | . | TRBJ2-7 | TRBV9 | CASSVTGTLSYEQYF | TGTGCCAGCAGCGTCACCGGGACCTTGTCCTACGAGCAGTACTTC
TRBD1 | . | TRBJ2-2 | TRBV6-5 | CASSSTGTTGELFF | TGTGCCAGCAGTTCGACAGGGACCACCGGGGAGCTGTTTTTT
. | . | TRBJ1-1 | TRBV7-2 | CASSLVEAFF | TGTGCCAGCAGCTTAGTAGAAGCTTTCTTT
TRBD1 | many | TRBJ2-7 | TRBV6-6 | CASSYSYGTGPFGEQYF | TGTGCCAGCAGTTACTCGTATGGGACAGGCCCTTTTGGGGAGCAGTACTTC
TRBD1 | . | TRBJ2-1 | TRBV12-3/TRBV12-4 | CASSLLQLQGHEQFF | TGTGCCAGCAGTTTACTGCAACTACAGGGGCATGAGCAGTTCTTC
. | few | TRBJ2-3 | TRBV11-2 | CASSLSGPETQYF | TGTGCCAGCAGCTTATCAGGGCCGGAGACGCAGTATTTT
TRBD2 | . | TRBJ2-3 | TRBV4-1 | CASSRLIAGGTDTQYF | TGCGCCAGCAGCCGGCTCATAGCGGGGGGAACAGATACGCAGTATTTT